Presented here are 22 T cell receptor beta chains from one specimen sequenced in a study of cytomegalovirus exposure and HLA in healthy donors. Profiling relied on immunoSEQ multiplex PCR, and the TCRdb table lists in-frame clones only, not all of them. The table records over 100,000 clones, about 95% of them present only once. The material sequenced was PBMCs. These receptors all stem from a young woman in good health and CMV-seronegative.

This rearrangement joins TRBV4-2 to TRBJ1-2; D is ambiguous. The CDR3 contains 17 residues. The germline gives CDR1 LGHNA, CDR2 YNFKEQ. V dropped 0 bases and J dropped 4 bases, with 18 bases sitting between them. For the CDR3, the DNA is TGTGCCAGCAGCCAAGAAACCCCCCCCGCAGACTTCTATGGCTACACCTTC. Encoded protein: CASSQETPPADFYGYTF.

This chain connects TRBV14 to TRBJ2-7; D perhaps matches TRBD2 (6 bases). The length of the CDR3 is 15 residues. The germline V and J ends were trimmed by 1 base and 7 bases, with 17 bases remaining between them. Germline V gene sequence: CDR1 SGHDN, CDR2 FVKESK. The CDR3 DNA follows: TGTGCCAGCAGCCAAGGTGGGGGGACCTGGCGTGAGCAGTACTTC. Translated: CASSQGGGTWREQYF.

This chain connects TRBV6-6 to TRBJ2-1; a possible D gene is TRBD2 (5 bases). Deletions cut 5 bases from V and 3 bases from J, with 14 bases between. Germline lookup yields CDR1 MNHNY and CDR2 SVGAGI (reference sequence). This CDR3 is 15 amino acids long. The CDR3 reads CASSAGPSGYNEQFF. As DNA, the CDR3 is TGTGCCAGCAGTGCGGGCCCCTCTGGCTACAATGAGCAGTTCTTC.

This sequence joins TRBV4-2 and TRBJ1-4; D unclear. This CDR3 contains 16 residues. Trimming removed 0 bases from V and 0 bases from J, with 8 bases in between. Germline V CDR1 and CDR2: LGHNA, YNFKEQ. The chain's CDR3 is CASSQDWRATNEKLFF. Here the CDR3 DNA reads TGTGCCAGCAGCCAAGACTGGAGGGCAACTAATGAAAAACTGTTTTTT.

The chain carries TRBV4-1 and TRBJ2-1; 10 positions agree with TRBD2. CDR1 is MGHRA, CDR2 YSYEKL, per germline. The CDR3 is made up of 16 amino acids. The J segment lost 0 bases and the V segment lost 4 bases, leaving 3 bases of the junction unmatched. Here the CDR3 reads CASSLGLANSYNEQFF. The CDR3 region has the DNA TGCGCCAGCAGCCTGGGACTAGCGAACTCCTACAATGAGCAGTTCTTC.

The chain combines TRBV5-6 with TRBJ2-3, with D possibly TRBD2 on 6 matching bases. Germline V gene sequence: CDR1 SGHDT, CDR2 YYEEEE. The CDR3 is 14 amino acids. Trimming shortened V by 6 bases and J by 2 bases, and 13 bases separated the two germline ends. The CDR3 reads CASNSAGITDTQYF. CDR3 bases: TGTGCCAGCAATTCGGCGGGGATCACAGATACGCAGTATTTT. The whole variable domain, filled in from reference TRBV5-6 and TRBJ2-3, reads DAGVTQSPTHLIKTRGQQVTLRCSPKSGHDTVSWYQQALGQGPQFIFQYYEEEERQRGNFPDRFSGHQFPNYSSELNVNALLLGDSALYLCASNSAGITDTQYFGPGTRLTVL.

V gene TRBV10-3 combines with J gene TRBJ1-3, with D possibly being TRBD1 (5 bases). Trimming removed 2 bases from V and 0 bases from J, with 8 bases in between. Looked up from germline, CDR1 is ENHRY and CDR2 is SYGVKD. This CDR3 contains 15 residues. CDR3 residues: CAISEGALSGNTIYF. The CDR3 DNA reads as TGTGCCATCAGTGAGGGGGCCCTCTCTGGAAACACCATATATTTT.

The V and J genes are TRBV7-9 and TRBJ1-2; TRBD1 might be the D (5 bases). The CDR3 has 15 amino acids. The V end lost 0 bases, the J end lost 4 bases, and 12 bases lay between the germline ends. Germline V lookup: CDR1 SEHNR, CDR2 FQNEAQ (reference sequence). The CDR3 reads CASSLAPGTTYGYTF. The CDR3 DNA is TGTGCCAGCAGCTTAGCGCCAGGGACTACCTATGGCTACACCTTC.

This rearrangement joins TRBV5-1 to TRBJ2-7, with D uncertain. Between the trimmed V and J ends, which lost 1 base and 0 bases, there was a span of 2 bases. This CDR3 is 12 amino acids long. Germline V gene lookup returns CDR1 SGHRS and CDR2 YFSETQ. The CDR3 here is CASSLYSYEQYF. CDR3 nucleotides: TGCGCCAGCAGCTTGTACTCCTACGAGCAGTACTTC. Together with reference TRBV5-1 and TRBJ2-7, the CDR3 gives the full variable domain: KAGVTQTPRYLIKTRGQQVTLSCSPISGHRSVSWYQQTPGQGLQFLFEYFSETQRNKGNFPGRFSGRQFSNSRSEMNVSTLELGDSALYLCASSLYSYEQYFGPGTRLTVT.

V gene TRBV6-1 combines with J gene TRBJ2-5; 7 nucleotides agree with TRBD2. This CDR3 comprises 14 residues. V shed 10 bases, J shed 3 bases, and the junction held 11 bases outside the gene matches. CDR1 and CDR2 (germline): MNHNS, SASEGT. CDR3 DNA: TGTGCCATTCAGAGGCAGGCGGGAGAAGAGACCCAGTACTTC. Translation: CAIQRQAGEETQYF.

This chain's CDR3 is CAWAGLDTDTQYF. The CDR3 coding sequence is TGTGCCTGGGCGGGACTCGACACAGATACGCAGTATTTT. J is TRBJ2-3 and V is TRBV30, with a weak D call TRBD2 (6 bases). The V gene's germline CDR1 is GTSNPN and CDR2 SVGIG (reference sequence). V was trimmed by 5 bases and J by 2 bases, leaving 11 bases between them. This CDR3 is 13 amino acids long.

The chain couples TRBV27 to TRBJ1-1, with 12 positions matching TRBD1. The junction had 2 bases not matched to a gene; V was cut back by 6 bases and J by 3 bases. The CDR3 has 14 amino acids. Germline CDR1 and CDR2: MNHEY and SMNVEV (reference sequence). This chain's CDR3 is CASRGQGADTEAFF. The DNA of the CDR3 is TGTGCCAGCAGGGGACAGGGGGCGGACACTGAAGCTTTCTTT.

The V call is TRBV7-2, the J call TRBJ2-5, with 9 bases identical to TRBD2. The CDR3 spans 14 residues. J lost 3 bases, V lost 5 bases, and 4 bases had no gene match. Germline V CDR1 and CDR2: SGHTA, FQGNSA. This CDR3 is CASSLQRGEETQYF. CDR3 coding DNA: TGTGCCAGCAGCCTCCAGCGGGGGGAAGAGACCCAGTACTTC.

CDR3: CSVLTSGRRNEQFF. DNA for the CDR3: TGCAGCGTCCTCACTAGCGGGAGGCGAAATGAGCAGTTCTTC. The rearrangement links TRBV29-1 to TRBJ2-1; 12 bases agree with TRBD2. CDR1 SQVTM and CDR2 ANQGSEA come from the germline V gene. CDR3 length equals 14 residues. V trimming: 6 bases; J trimming: 7 bases; junction bases outside the gene matches: 7.

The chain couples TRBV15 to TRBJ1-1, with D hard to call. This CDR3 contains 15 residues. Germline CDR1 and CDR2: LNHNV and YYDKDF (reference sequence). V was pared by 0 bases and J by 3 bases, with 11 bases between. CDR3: CATSRDRVGDTEAFF. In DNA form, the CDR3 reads TGTGCCACCAGCAGAGATCGGGTCGGGGACACTGAAGCTTTCTTT.

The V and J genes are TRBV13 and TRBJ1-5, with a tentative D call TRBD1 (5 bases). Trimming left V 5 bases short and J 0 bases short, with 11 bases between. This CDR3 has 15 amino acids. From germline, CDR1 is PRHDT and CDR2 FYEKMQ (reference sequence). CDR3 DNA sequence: TGTGCCAGCAGCATGGGGCAAAATAGCAATCAGCCCCAGCATTTT. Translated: CASSMGQNSNQPQHF.

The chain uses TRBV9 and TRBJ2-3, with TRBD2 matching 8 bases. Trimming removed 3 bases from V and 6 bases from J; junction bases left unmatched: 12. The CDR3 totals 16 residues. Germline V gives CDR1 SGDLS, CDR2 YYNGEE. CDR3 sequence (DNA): TGTGCCAGCAGCGCCCCCGGGACTAGTGGGTCCGATACGCAGTATTTT. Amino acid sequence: CASSAPGTSGSDTQYF.

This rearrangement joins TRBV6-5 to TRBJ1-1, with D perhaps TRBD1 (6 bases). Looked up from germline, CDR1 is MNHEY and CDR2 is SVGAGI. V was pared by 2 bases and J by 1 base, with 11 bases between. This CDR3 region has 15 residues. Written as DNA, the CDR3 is TGTGCCAGCAGTTACGAGGGGGGGCCGAACACTGAAGCTTTCTTT. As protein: CASSYEGGPNTEAFF.

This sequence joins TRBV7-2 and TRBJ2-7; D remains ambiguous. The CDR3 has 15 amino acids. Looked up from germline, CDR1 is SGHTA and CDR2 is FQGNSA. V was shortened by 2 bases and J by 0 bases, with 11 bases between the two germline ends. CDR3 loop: CASSLSIGDSYEQYF. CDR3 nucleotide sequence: TGTGCCAGCAGCTTAAGTATCGGTGACTCCTACGAGCAGTACTTC.

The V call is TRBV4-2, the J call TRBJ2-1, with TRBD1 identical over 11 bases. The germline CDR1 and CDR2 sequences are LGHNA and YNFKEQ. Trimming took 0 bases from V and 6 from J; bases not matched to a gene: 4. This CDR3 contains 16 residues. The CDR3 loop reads CASSQDKGTGGNEQFF. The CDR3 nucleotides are TGTGCCAGCAGCCAAGATAAGGGGACAGGGGGCAATGAGCAGTTCTTC.

CDR3 amino acids: CASRGDRVGAGANVLTF. As DNA, the CDR3 is TGTGCCAGCAGGGGGGACAGGGTCGGAGCTGGGGCCAACGTCCTGACTTTC. This chain joins TRBV7-9 and TRBJ2-6; 9 nucleotides line up with TRBD1. V dropped 6 bases and J dropped 2; count of bases not matched to a gene: 8. Germline values: CDR1 SEHNR, CDR2 FQNEAQ (reference sequence). There are 17 residues in the CDR3.

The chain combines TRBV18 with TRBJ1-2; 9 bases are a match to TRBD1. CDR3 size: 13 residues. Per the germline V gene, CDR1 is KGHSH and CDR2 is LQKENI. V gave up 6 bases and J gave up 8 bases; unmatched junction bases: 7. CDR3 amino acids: CASSRDRDYGYTF. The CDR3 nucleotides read TGTGCCAGCTCCCGGGACAGGGATTACGGCTACACCTTC.